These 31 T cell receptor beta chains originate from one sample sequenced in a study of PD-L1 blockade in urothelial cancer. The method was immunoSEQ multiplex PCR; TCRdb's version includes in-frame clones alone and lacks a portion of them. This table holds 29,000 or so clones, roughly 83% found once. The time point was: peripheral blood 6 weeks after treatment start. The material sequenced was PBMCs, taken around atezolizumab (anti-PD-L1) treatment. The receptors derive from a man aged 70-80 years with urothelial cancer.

The chain's CDR3 is CASSAYSGVETQYF. The CDR3 DNA is TGTGCCAGCAGCGCGTATAGCGGGGTAGAGACCCAGTACTTC. J is TRBJ2-5 and V is TRBV9; TRBD2 matches 8 bases. The CDR3 contains 14 residues. CDR1 and CDR2 (germline): SGDLS, YYNGEE. J was trimmed by 4 bases and V by 3 bases; bases with no gene match: 5.

CDR3 nucleotides: TGTGCCAGCAGTACCAGGGGGGACGAGCAGTACTTC. Encoded protein: CASSTRGDEQYF. V gene TRBV21-1 combines with J gene TRBJ2-7; the DNA was not used to check the table's D call, TRBD1. TRBV21-1 is listed as a pseudogene. This CDR3 contains 12 residues.

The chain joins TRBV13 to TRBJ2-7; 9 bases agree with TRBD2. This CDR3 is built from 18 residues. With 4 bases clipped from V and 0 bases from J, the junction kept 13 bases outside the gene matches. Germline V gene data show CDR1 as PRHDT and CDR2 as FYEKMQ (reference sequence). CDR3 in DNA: TGTGCCAGCAGCTACTCAGCCTTAGCGGGAGTCCGCTCCTACGAGCAGTACTTC. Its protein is CASSYSALAGVRSYEQYF.

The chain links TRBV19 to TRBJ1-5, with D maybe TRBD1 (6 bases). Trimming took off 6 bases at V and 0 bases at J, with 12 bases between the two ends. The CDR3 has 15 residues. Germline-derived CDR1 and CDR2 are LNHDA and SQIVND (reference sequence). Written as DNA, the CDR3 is TGTGCCAGTAGCCGTGGACAGTATAGCAATCAGCCCCAGCATTTT. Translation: CASSRGQYSNQPQHF.

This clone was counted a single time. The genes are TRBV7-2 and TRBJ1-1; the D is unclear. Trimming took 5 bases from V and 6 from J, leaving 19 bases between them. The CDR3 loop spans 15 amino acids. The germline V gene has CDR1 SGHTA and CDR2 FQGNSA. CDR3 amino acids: CASSRGGLPGAEAFF. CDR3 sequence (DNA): TGTGCCAGCAGCCGCGGTGGACTCCCTGGTGCTGAAGCTTTCTTT.

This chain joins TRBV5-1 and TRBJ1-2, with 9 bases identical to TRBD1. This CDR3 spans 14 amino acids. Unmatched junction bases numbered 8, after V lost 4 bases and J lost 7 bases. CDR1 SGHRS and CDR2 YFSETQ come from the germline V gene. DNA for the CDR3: TGCGCCAGCAGCCCGGCACAGGGGGCGGGTGGCTACACCTTC. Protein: CASSPAQGAGGYTF.

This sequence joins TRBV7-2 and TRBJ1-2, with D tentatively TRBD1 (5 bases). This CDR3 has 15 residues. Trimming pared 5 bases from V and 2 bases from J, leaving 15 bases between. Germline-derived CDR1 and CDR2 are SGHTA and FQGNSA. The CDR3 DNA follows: TGTGCCAGCAGCCTAACGACAGCGGGAAACTATGGCTACACCTTC. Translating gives CASSLTTAGNYGYTF.

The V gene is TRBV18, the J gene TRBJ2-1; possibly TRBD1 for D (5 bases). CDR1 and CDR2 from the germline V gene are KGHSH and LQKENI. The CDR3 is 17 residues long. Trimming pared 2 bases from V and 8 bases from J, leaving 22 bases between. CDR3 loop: CASSPKVVGIRRDEQFF. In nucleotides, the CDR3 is TGTGCCAGCTCACCAAAAGTTGTGGGGATCCGCAGGGATGAGCAGTTCTTC.

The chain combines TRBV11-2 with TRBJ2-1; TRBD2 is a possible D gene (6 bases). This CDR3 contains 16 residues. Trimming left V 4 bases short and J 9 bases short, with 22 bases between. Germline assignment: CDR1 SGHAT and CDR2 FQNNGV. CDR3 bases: TGTGCCAGCAGCTCATTACTGGCTCCTAGCGCTGGTGAGCAGTTCTTC. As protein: CASSSLLAPSAGEQFF.

CDR3 loop: CASSLGLAGRGGRGNIQYF. CDR3 nucleotide sequence: TGCGCCAGCAGCCTCGGACTAGCGGGAAGAGGTGGGCGGGGAAACATTCAGTACTTC. The chain recombines TRBV4-1 with TRBJ2-4; 12 bases align to TRBD2. Trimming cost V 4 bases and J 6 bases; bases outside gene matches: 16. This CDR3 region has 19 residues. Looked up from germline, CDR1 is MGHRA and CDR2 is YSYEKL.

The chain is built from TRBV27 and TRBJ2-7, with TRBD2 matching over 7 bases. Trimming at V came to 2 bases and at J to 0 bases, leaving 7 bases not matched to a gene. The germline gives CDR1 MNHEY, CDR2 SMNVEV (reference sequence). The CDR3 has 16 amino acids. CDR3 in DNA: TGTGCCAGCAGTTTAACACTAGCGCCCAGCTCCTACGAGCAGTACTTC. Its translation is CASSLTLAPSSYEQYF.

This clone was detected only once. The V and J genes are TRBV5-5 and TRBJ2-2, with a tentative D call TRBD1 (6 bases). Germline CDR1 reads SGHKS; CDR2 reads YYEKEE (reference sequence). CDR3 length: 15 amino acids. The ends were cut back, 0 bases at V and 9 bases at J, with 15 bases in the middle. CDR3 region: CASSLGGRGIWELFF. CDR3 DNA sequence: TGTGCCAGCAGCTTGGGTGGCAGGGGAATATGGGAGCTGTTTTTT. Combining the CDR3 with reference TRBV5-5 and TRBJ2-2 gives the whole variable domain DAGVTQSPTHLIKTRGQQVTLRCSPISGHKSVSWYQQVLGQGPQFIFQYYEKEERGRGNFPDRFSARQFPNYSSELNVNALLLGDSALYLCASSLGGRGIWELFFGEGSRLTVL.

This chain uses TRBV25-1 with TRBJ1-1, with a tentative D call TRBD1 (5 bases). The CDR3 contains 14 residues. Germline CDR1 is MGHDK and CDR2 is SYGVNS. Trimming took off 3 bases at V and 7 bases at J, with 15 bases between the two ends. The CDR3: CASSDNTPGGEAFF. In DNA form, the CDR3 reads TGTGCCAGCAGTGATAACACGCCGGGGGGTGAAGCTTTCTTT.

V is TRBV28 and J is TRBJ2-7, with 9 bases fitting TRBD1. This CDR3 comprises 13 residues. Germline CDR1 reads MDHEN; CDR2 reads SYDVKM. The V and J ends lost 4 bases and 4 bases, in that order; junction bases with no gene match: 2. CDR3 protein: CASSYRGLYEQYF. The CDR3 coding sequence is TGTGCCAGCAGTTACAGGGGGCTTTACGAGCAGTACTTC.

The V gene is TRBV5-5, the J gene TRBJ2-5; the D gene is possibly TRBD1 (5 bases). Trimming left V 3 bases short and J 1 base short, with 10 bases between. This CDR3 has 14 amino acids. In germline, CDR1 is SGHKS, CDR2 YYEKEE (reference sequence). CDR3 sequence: CASSSTGTQETQYF. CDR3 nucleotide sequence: TGTGCCAGCAGCTCTACAGGTACCCAAGAGACCCAGTACTTC.

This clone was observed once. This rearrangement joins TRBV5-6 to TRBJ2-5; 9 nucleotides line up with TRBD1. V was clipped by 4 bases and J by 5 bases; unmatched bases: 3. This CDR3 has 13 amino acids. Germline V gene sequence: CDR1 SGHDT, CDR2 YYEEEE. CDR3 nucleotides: TGTGCCAGCAGCCAAGGGACAGGGGAGACCCAGTACTTC. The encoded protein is CASSQGTGETQYF.

The DNA of the CDR3 is TGTGCCAGCAGCTTGTCCGGGACAGCTAACTATGGCTACACCTTC. Its protein is CASSLSGTANYGYTF. The gene calls are TRBV5-5 and TRBJ1-2, with 7 bases identical to TRBD1. Germline CDR1 and CDR2: SGHKS and YYEKEE (reference sequence). V was clipped by 1 base and J by 0 bases; unmatched bases: 3. The CDR3 has 15 residues.

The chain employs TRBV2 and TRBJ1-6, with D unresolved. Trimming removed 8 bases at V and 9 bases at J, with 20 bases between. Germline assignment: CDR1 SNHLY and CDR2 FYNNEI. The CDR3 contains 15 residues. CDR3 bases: TGTGCCAGCCGCCGCTCAGAAGGCGGAATTTCACCCCTCCACTTT. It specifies CASRRSEGGISPLHF.

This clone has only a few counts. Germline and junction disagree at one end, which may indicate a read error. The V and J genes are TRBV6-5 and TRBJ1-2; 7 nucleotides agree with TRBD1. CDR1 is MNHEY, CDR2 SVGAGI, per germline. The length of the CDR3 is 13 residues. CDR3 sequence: CASSSDRWHLIIF. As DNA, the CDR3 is TGTGCCAGCAGTTCGGACAGGTGGCACCTTATAATATTC.

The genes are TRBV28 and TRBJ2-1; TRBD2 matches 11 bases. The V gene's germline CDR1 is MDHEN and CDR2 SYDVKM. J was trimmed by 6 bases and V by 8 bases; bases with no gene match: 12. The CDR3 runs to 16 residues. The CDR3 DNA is TGTGCCAGCTTGCCCGCGACTAGCGGGATTGCCAATGAGCAGTTCTTC. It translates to CASLPATSGIANEQFF.

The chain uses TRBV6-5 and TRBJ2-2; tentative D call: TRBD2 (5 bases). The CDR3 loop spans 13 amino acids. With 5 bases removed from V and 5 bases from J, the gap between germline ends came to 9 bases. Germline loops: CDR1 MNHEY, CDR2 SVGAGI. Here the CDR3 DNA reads TGTGCCAGCAGTCAAGAGGGAACCGGGGAGCTGTTTTTT. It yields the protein CASSQEGTGELFF.

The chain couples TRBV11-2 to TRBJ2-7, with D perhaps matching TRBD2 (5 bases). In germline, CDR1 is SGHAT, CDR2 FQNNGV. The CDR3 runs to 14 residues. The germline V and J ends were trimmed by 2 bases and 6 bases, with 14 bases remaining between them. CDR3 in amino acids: CASSLQRIGGEQYF. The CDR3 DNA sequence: TGTGCCAGCAGCTTACAACGGATAGGAGGCGAGCAGTACTTC.

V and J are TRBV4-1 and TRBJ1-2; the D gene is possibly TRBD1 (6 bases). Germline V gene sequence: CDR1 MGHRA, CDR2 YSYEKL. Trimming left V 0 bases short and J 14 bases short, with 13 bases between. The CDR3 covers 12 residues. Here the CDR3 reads CASSQDRTAWTF. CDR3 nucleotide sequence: TGCGCCAGCAGCCAAGATAGGACAGCCTGGACCTTC.

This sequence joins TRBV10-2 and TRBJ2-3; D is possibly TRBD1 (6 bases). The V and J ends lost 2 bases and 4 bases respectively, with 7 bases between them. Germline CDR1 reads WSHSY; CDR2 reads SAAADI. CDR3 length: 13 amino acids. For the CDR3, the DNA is TGCGCCAGCAGTGAGCAGGGGTCAGATACGCAGTATTTT. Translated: CASSEQGSDTQYF.

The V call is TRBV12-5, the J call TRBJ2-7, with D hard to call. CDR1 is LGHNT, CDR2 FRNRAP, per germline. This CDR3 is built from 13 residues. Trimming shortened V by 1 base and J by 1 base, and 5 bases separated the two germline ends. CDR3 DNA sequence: TGTGCTAGTGGTTTGGGGCAGTCCTACGAGCAGTACTTC. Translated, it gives CASGLGQSYEQYF.

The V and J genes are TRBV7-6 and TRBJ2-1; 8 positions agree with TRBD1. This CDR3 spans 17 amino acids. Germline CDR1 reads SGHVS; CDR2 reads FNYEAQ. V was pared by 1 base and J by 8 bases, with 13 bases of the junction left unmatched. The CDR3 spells CASSLGSPQGAYHEQFF. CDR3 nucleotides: TGTGCCAGCAGCTTAGGATCCCCGCAGGGGGCCTATCATGAGCAGTTCTTC.

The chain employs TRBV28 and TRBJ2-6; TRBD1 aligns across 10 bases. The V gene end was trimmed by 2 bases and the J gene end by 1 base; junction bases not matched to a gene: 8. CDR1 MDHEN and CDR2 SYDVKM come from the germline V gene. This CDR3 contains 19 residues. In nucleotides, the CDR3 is TGTGCCAGCAGTTTAGGTTTGGGACAGGGGTTTTCTGGGGCCAACGTCCTGACTTTC. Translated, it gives CASSLGLGQGFSGANVLTF.

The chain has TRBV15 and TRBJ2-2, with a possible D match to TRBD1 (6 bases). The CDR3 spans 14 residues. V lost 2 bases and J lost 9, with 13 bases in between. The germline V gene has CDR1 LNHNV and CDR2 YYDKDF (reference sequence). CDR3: CATSRQGGVRELFF. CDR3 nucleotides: TGTGCCACCAGCAGACAAGGGGGAGTCAGGGAGCTGTTTTTT.

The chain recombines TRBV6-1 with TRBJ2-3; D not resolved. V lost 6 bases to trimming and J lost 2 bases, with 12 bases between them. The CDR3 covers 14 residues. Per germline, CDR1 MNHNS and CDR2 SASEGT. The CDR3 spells CASSLNLPTDTQYF. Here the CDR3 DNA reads TGTGCCAGCAGCTTAAACCTACCCACAGATACGCAGTATTTT.

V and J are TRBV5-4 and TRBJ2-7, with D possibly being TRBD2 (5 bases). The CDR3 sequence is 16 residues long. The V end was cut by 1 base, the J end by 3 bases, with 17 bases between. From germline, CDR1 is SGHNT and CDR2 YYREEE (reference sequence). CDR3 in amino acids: CASSLRGSSVRYEQYF. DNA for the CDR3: TGTGCCAGCAGCTTGCGAGGGTCATCAGTTCGCTACGAGCAGTACTTC.

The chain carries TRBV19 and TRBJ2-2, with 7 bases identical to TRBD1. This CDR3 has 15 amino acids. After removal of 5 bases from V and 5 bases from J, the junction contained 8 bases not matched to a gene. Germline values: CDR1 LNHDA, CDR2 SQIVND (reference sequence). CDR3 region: CASSQQGSWTGELFF. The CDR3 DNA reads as TGTGCCAGTAGTCAACAGGGGTCCTGGACCGGGGAGCTGTTTTTT. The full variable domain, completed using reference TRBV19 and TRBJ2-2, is DGGITQSPKYLFRKEGQNVTLSCEQNLNHDAMYWYRQDPGQGLRLIYYSQIVNDFQKGDIAEGYSVSREKKESFPLTVTSAQKNPTAFYLCASSQQGSWTGELFFGEGSRLTVL.